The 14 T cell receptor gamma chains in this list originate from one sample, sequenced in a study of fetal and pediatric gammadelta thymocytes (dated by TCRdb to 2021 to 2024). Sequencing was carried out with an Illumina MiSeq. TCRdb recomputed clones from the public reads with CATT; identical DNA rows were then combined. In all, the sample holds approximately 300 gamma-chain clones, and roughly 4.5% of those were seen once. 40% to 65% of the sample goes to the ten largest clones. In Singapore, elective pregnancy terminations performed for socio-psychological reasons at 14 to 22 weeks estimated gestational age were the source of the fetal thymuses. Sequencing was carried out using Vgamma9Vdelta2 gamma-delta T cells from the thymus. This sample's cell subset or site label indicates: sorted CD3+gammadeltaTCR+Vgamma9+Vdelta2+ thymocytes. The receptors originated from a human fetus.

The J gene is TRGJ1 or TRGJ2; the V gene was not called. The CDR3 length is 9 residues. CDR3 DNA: TGTGCTGCGTGGGATAAGAAACTCTTT. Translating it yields CAAWDKKLF.

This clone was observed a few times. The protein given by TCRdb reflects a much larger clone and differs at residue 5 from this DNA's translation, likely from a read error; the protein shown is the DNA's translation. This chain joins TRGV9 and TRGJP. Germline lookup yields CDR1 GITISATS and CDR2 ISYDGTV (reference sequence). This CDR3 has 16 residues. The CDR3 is CALWVVQELGKKIKVF. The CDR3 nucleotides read TGTGCCTTGTGGGTGGTGCAAGAGTTGGGCAAAAAAATCAAGGTATTT.

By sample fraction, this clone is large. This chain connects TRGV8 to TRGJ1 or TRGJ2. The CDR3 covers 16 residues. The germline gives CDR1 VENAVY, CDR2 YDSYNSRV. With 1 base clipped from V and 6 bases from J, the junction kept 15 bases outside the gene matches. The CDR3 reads CATWDSPCGRCYKKLF. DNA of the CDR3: TGTGCCACCTGGGATAGCCCTTGTGGGAGGTGTTATAAGAAACTCTTT.

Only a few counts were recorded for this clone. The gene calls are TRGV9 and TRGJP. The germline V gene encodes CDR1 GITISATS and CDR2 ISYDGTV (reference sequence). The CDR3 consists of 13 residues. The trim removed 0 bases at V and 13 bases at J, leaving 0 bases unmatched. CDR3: CALWEVGKKIKVF. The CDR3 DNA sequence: TGTGCCTTGTGGGAGGTGGGCAAAAAAATCAAGGTATTT.

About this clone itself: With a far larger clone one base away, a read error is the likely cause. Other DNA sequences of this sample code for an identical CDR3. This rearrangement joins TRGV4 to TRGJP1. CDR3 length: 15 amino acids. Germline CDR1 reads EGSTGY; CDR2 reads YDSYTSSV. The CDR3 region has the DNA TGTGCCACCTGGGATGGGCTTACCACGGGTTGGTTCAAGATATTT. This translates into CATWDGLTTGWFKIF.

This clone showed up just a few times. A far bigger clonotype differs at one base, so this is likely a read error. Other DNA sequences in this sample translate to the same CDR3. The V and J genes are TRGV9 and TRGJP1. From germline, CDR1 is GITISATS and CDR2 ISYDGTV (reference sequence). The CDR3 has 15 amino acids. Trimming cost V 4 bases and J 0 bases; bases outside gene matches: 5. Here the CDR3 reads CALWEVHTTGWFKIF. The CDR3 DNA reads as TGTGCCTTGTGGGAAGTGCATACCACTGGTTGGTTCAAGATATTT.

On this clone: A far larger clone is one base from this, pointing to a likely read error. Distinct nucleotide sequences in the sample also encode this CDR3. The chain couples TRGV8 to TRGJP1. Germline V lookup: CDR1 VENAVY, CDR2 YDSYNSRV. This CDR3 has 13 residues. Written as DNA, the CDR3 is TGTGCCACATGGGATACCACTGGTTGGTTCAAGATATTT. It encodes CATWDTTGWFKIF.

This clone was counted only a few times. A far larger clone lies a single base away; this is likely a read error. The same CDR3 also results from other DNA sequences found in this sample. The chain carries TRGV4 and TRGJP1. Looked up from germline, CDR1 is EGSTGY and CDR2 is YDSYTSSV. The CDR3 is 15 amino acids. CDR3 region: CATWDGLTTGWFKIF. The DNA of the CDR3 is TGCGCCACCTGGGATGGGCTTACCACTGGTTGGTTCAAGATATTT.

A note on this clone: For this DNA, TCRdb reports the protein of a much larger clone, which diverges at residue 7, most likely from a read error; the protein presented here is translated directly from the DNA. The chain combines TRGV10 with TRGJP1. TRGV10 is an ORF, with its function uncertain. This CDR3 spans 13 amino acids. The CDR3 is CAAWDTIGWFKIF. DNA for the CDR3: TGTGCTGCGTGGGATACCATTGGTTGGTTCAAGATATTT.

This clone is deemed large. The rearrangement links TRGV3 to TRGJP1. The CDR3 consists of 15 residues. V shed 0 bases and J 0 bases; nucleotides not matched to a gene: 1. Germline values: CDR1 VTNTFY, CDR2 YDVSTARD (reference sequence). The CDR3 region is CATWDRDTTGWFKIF. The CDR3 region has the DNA TGTGCCACCTGGGACAGGGATACCACTGGTTGGTTCAAGATATTT.

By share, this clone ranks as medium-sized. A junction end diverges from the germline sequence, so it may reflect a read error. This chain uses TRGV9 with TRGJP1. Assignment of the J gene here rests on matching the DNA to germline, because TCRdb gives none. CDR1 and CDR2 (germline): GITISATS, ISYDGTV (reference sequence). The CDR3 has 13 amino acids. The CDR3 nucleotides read TGTGCCTTGTGGGATACCACTGGTTGGTACAAGATATTT. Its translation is CALWDTTGWYKIF.

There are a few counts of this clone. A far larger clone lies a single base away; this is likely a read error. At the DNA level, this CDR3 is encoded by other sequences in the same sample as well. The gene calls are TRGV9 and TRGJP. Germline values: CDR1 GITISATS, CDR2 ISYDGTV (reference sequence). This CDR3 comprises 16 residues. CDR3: CALWEVQELGKKIKVF. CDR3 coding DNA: TGTGCCTTGTGGGAGGTGCAAGAGTTGGGTAAAAAAATCAAGGTATTT.

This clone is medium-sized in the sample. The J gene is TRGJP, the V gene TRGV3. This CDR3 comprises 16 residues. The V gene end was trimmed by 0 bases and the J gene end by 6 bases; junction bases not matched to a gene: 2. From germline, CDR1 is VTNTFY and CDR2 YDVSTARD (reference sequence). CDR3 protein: CATWDRPELGKKIKVF. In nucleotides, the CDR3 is TGTGCCACCTGGGACAGGCCAGAGTTGGGCAAAAAAATCAAGGTATTT.

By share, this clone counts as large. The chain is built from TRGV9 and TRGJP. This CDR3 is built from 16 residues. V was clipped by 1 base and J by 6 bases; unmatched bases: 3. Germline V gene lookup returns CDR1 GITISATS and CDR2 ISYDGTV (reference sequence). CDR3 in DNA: TGTGCCTTGTGGGAGGTATCAGAGTTGGGCAAAAAAATCAAGGTATTT. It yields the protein CALWEVSELGKKIKVF.